A selection of T cell receptor beta chains follows, all from one sample in a study. TCRdb re-derived calls from the 5' RACE reads in MiXCR, one entry per CDR3 protein. Of some 37,000 distinct CDR3 sequences in the sample, around 18% were seen once. The sample comprised naive CD4+ T cells sorted from a lymph node. The receptors stem from a female donor with breast cancer. Both conserved end residues are part of each CDR3. D genes are given only for firm matches. Clone size is shown for a subset of rows, as once, few, many or a class of expanded clone.

v_gene	j_gene	d_gene	abundance	CDR3aa	CDR3nt
TRBV7-8	TRBJ2-5	NA	few	CASSRSSETQYF	TGTGCCAGCAGCCGCTCTTCAGAGACCCAGTACTTC
TRBV5-1	TRBJ2-3	TRBD2	NA	CASSGTSGIDTQYF	TGCGCCAGCAGCGGGACTAGCGGGATAGATACGCAGTATTTT
TRBV6-1	TRBJ1-1	TRBD1	many	CASSEVRGRNTEAFF	TGTGCCAGCAGTGAAGTGAGGGGGCGGAACACTGAAGCTTTCTTT
TRBV3-1	TRBJ2-1	TRBD2	NA	CASSSGGMNEQFF	TGTGCCAGTTCCAGCGGGGGGATGAATGAGCAGTTCTTC
TRBV9	TRBJ2-5	TRBD1	NA	CASSASRDRVLEETQYF	TGTGCCAGCAGCGCCAGCCGGGACAGGGTTCTGGAAGAGACCCAGTACTTC
TRBV19	TRBJ2-6	TRBD2	NA	CASSMGGAGANVLTF	TGTGCCAGTAGTATGGGGGGGGCTGGGGCCAACGTCCTGACTTTC
TRBV5-5	TRBJ1-5	NA	NA	CASSLDSSNQPQHF	TGTGCCAGCAGCTTAGACAGTAGCAATCAGCCCCAGCATTTT
TRBV29-1	TRBJ1-1	NA	few	CSGMNTEAFF	TGCAGCGGCATGAACACTGAAGCTTTCTTT
TRBV3-1	TRBJ1-6	NA	NA	CASSHPGDSPLHF	TGTGCCAGCAGCCATCCGGGGGATTCACCCCTCCACTTT
TRBV18	TRBJ1-2	NA	NA	CASSEGARYYGYTF	TGTGCCAGCTCCGAAGGGGCCCGCTACTATGGCTACACCTTC
TRBV7-2	TRBJ1-2	TRBD1	NA	CASSPYRGAYGYTF	TGTGCCAGCAGTCCATACAGGGGGGCCTATGGCTACACCTTC
TRBV9	TRBJ2-1	NA	NA	CASSVGPHHPYNEQFF	TGTGCCAGCAGCGTAGGCCCCCATCACCCCTACAATGAGCAGTTCTTC
TRBV7-3	TRBJ2-5	NA	NA	CASSPMQVGETQYF	TGTGCCAGCAGCCCTATGCAGGTGGGAGAGACCCAGTACTTC
TRBV24-1	TRBJ2-2	NA	few	CATSDSVGNTGELFF	TGTGCCACCAGTGATTCGGTCGGTAACACCGGGGAGCTGTTTTTT
TRBV9	TRBJ2-1	TRBD2	NA	CASRRSSGGANEQCF	TGTGCCAGCAGACGCTCTAGCGGGGGGGCAAATGAGCAGTGCTTC
TRBV19	TRBJ2-5	TRBD1	NA	CASSPRTGAQETQYF	TGTGCCAGTAGTCCTCGGACAGGGGCCCAAGAGACCCAGTACTTC